This T cell receptor (beta chain) was sequenced in a study of identical twins. Using its own MiXCR run on the 5' RACE reads, TCRdb lists one record per CDR3 protein. The data show approximately 620,000 distinct CDR3 sequences, with 8.6% seen just once and about 0.98% held by the top ten. The V and J ends lost 6 bases and 4 bases respectively, with 12 bases between them. CDR3 length: 13 residues. These same records also appear under a second study, on yellow fever vaccine responses in identical twins.

Sequenced sample: PBMCs. The rearrangement links TRBV12-3 or TRBV12-4 to TRBJ2-5, with D perhaps TRBD1 or TRBD2 (5 bases each). The origin of this receptor is a woman aged 18-29 years in good health. The CDR3 sequence: CASSPWDGETQYF. CDR3 nucleotide sequence: TGTGCCAGCAGCCCCTGGGACGGAGAGACCCAGTACTTC.